This T cell receptor beta chain was identified during a study of early T cells in non-severe SARS-CoV-2 infection (TCRdb year 2021). About the investigation overall: TCR sequencing used bulk RNA from unsorted whole blood, so alpha and beta chains could not be paired. What the authors observed across the whole study: VDJdb matching was skewed toward anti-spike CD8 responses, so virus-specific expansions were likely underestimated and private and CD4 specificities were missed.

The library was built by means of 5' RACE. Sequencer: NextSeq 500. To correct for sequencing error and PCR bias, the TCR library protocol tagged individual cDNA molecules with unique molecular identifiers. Both TCR alpha and beta chains were sequenced, and tight co-correlation was observed between alpha and beta sequence abundances in each sample. In the original analysis: Decombinator V4 was used to annotate TCR sequences for V gene, J gene and CDR3. Expanded TCRs were defined as changing significantly between any two time points under a Poisson model with p below 0.0001. TCR abundances were normalised to the total number of TCRs sequenced per sample and expressed as counts per million. MAIT TCRs were defined by TRAV1-2 paired with TRAJ12, TRAJ20 or TRAJ33, and iNKT TCRs by TRAV10 paired with TRAJ18. VDJdb, accessed 1 November 2021, was searched for CMV, EBV and SARS-CoV-2 annotated TCRs, excluding TCRs annotated for multiple antigens. TCRdb reran the public reads through fastp at Q25 and MiXCR, keeping productive beta chains. All rows with the same CDR3 protein become a single entry with the most common DNA and genes. These V and J calls are TCRdb output, not the study's own analysis. The sample table records roughly 41,000 distinct CDR3 sequences; over 4% of these occur just once. Of the sample, roughly 5% falls within the top ten clones.

A case-control design nested within a healthcare worker cohort in London, UK, was used, with weekly nasopharyngeal swab PCR tests and blood sampling performed. Healthcare workers were recruited between 23 and 31 March 2020, during the week of the UK lockdown, and were followed weekly for up to roughly 15 weeks. This clonotype came up a few times. This clone's antigen is unknown. Base qualities are not recorded, but no much larger clone differs from it by a single base. From cysteine to phenylalanine, the CDR3 is 11 amino acids long. The entry retains the CDR3 DNA only, 33 bases that are in frame from base 1. V loses 7 bases of germline sequence and J loses 12 bases, and the interval between the two ends is 13 bases.

The rearranged chain carries TRBV12-3 or TRBV12-4 and TRBJ2-1, with the D call tentatively TRBD1 or TRBD2, each fitting 5 bases. The clonotype originates from an adult who was a healthcare worker with PCR-confirmed SARS-CoV-2 infection or an uninfected control (not recorded which). The source material was whole blood. The CDR3 in this case is CASTSRGAQFF. The DNA sequence is as follows: TGTGCCAGCACCTCAAGAGGGGCGCAGTTCTTC.